These 11 T cell receptor beta chains came from one sample sequenced in a study of T cells in Graves' hyperthyroidism and ophthalmopathy. The TCR beta CDR3 regions underwent amplification using RNA transcripts as the source. When the TCR CDR3 underwent first-round RT-PCR, the HTBI primer set was used. Each CDR3 protein is one row after TCRdb ran MiXCR on the multiplex PCR reads. Of 500,000 to 800,000 distinct CDR3 sequences in the sample, just under 45% were seen once. The sequenced sample was peripheral blood or thyroid tissue (not recorded which). The receptors were gathered from an adult man with Graves' disease, either hyperthyroidism or ophthalmopathy (not recorded which).

The table lists this clonotype with a count of one. DNA for the CDR3: TGTGCCAGCAGTGACACCCTACGGGACGAGCAGTACTTC. This translates into CASSDTLRDEQYF. This chain uses TRBV7-2 with TRBJ2-7; unclear D gene. The CDR3 totals 13 residues. V was shortened by 6 bases and J by 5 bases, with 14 bases between the two germline ends. Germline V gene sequence: CDR1 SGHTA, CDR2 FQGNSA.

This clonotype appeared many times. V and J are TRBV29-1 and TRBJ1-3; no clear D gene. Trimming left V 7 bases short and J 6 bases short, with 10 bases between. From germline, CDR1 is SQVTM and CDR2 ANQGSEA. The CDR3 runs to 11 residues. CDR3 coding DNA: TGCAGCGCCCTTAGAGAAAACACCATATATTTT. This sequence encodes CSALRENTIYF.

This clonotype was detected many times. This chain links TRBV24-1 with TRBJ1-5; no reliable D call. The CDR3 runs to 14 residues. Trimming cost V 1 base and J 4 bases, with 7 bases left between them. Germline assignment: CDR1 KGHDR and CDR2 SFDVKD. The CDR3 bases are TGTGCCACCAGTGATTTTTCCAGAAATCAGCCCCAGCATTTT. It translates to CATSDFSRNQPQHF.

The rearrangement uses TRBV7-8 and TRBJ2-2; tentatively, D is TRBD2 (6 bases). Germline lookup yields CDR1 SGHVS and CDR2 FQNEAQ. This CDR3 has 15 amino acids. The V gene lost 6 bases and the J gene lost 1 base, with 12 bases spanning the gap. The CDR3 nucleotides read TGTGCCAGCAGTGGGGGGACGCGGAACACCGGGGAGCTGTTTTTT. Its translation is CASSGGTRNTGELFF. The variable domain in full, completed from reference TRBV7-8 and TRBJ2-2, reads GAGVSQSPRYKVAKRGQDVALRCDPISGHVSLFWYQQALGQGPEFLTYFQNEAQLDKSGLPSDRFFAERPEGSVSTLKIQRTQQEDSAVYLCASSGGTRNTGELFFGEGSRLTVL.

This clonotype was detected only a few times. The rearrangement joins TRBV12-3 or TRBV12-4 to TRBJ1-5; D is uncertain. The CDR3 sequence is 16 residues long. V was pared by 3 bases and J by 3 bases, with 15 bases between. The CDR3 loop reads CASSLTGLGDNQPQHF. In nucleotides, the CDR3 is TGTGCCAGCAGTTTGACGGGCTTGGGAGACAATCAGCCCCAGCATTTT.

The genes are TRBV20-1 and TRBJ2-5; 7 bases map to TRBD2. CDR1 DFQATT and CDR2 SNEGSKA come from the germline V gene (reference sequence). The CDR3 spans 13 residues. V dropped 8 bases and J dropped 5; count of bases not matched to a gene: 11. The CDR3 DNA sequence: TGCAGTTACTCGGGGCAGGGAGGGGAGACCCAGTACTTC. This codes for CSYSGQGGETQYF.

This clonotype appeared many times. The chain links TRBV20-1 to TRBJ1-5; D is unclear. Germline CDR1 DFQATT, CDR2 SNEGSKA (reference sequence). This CDR3 has 15 residues. Between the trimmed V and J ends, which lost 0 bases and 6 bases, there was a span of 15 bases. The CDR3 protein is CSARDLNGPGQPQHF. The CDR3 nucleotides read TGCAGTGCTAGAGATCTTAATGGTCCTGGTCAGCCCCAGCATTTT.

The chain is built from TRBV20-1 and TRBJ2-3; no clear D. In germline, CDR1 is DFQATT, CDR2 SNEGSKA (reference sequence). The CDR3 has 13 residues. Trimming pared 6 bases from V and 4 bases from J, leaving 14 bases between. CDR3 loop: CSALRTLSDTQYF. The CDR3 DNA reads as TGCAGTGCACTTCGGACCCTATCAGATACGCAGTATTTT.

In this sample, this clonotype turned up many times. The V call is TRBV14, the J call TRBJ1-1; D gene uncertain. The germline V and J ends were trimmed by 4 bases and 0 bases, with 6 bases remaining between them. Per the germline V gene, CDR1 is SGHDN and CDR2 is FVKESK. The CDR3 has 13 residues. The CDR3 here is CASSLRLNTEAFF. CDR3 nucleotide sequence: TGTGCCAGCAGCCTGCGTCTGAACACTGAAGCTTTCTTT.

The V and J genes are TRBV6-6 and TRBJ1-2, with no clear D. The ends were cut back, 10 bases at V and 1 base at J, with 16 bases in the middle. This CDR3 spans 14 amino acids. Looked up from germline, CDR1 is MNHNY and CDR2 is SVGAGI (reference sequence). This chain's CDR3 is CAIFGEENNYGYTF. In nucleotides, the CDR3 is TGTGCCATCTTCGGCGAGGAAAATAACTATGGCTACACCTTC.

The table lists this clonotype with many counts. The genes are TRBV24-1 and TRBJ1-1; 7 bases agree with TRBD1. Germline-derived CDR1 and CDR2 are KGHDR and SFDVKD. The CDR3 runs 13 residues. With 7 bases clipped from V and 1 base from J, the junction kept 2 bases outside the gene matches. For the CDR3, the DNA is TGTGCCACCAGAGGACAGGAGAACACTGAAGCTTTCTTT. It translates to CATRGQENTEAFF.